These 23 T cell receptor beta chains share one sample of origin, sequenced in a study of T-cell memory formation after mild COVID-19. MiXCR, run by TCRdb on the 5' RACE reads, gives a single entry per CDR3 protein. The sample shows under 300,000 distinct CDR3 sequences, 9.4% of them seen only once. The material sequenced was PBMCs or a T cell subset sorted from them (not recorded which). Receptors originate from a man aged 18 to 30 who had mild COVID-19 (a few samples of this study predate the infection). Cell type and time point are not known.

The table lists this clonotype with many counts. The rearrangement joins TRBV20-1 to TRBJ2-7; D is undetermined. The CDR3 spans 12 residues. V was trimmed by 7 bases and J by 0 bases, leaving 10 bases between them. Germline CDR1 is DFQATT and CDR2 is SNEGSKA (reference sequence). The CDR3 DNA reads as TGCAGTGTTGATGGAAGCTCCTACGAGCAGTACTTC. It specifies CSVDGSSYEQYF.

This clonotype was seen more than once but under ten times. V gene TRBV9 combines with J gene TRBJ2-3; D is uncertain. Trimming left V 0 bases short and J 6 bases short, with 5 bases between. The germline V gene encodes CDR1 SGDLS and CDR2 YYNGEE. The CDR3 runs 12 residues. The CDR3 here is CASSVAEDTQYF. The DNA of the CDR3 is TGTGCCAGCAGCGTAGCGGAGGATACGCAGTATTTT.

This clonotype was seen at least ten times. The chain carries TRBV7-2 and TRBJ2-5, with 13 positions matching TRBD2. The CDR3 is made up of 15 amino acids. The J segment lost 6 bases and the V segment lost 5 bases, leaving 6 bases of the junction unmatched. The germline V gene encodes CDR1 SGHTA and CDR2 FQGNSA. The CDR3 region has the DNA TGTGCCAGCAGCCTCACTAGCGGGGGGGCCCAGACCCAGTACTTC. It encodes CASSLTSGGAQTQYF.

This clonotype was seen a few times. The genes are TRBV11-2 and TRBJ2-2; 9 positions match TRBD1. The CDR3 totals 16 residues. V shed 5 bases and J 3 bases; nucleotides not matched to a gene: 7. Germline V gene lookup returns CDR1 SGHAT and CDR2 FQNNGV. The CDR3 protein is CASSPTGGDDTGELFF. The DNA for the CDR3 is TGTGCCAGCAGCCCTACAGGGGGCGACGACACCGGGGAGCTGTTTTTT.

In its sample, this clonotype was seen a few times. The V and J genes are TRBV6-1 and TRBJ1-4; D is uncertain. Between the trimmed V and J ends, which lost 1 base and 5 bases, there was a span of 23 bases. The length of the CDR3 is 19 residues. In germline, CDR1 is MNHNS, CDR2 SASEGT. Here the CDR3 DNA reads TGTGCCAGCAGTGAAGATCCGAGGCAGAACGGTGGACTAAATGAAAAACTGTTTTTT. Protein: CASSEDPRQNGGLNEKLFF.

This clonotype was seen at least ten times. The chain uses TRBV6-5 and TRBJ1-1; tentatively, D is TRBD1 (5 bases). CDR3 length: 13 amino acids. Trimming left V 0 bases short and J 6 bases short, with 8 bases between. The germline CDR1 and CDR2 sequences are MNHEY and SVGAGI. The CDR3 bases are TGTGCCAGCAGTTACTCCAGGGTGGCTGAAGCTTTCTTT. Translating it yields CASSYSRVAEAFF.

Here the CDR3 DNA reads TGTGCCAGCAGCGCTCGGAGGGAGCGGGGGTACGAGCAGTACTTC. Translating gives CASSARRERGYEQYF. The chain has TRBV7-2 and TRBJ2-7; 8 nucleotides line up with TRBD2. The length of the CDR3 is 15 residues. From germline, CDR1 is SGHTA and CDR2 FQGNSA. V lost 5 bases, J lost 4 bases, and 10 bases stayed unmatched.

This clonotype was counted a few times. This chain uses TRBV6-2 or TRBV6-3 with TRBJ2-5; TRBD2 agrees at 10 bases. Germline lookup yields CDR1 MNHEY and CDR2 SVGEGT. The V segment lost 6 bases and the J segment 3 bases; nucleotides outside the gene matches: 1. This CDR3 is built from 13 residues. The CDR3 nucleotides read TGTGCCAGCAGCGGGACTAGCGAAGAGACCCAGTACTTC. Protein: CASSGTSEETQYF.

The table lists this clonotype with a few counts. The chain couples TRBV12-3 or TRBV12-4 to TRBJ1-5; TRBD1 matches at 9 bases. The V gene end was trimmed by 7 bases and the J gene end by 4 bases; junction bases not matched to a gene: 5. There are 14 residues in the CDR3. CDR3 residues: CASIGTGRNQPQHF. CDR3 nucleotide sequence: TGTGCCAGCATCGGGACAGGGAGGAATCAGCCCCAGCATTTT.

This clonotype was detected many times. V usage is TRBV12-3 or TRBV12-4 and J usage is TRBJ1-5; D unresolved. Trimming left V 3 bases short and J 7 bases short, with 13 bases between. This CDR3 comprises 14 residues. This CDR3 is CASSFIGVGQPQHF. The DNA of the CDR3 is TGTGCCAGCAGTTTCATCGGGGTCGGGCAGCCCCAGCATTTT.

CDR3 sequence reads: CASRAGQGHTDTQYF. Here the CDR3 DNA reads TGCGCCAGCAGAGCCGGACAGGGCCACACAGATACGCAGTATTTT. The V and J genes are TRBV5-1 and TRBJ2-3; 8 bases are shared with TRBD1. From germline, CDR1 is SGHRS and CDR2 YFSETQ. J gave up 2 bases and V 5 bases, and 7 bases lay outside the gene matches. The CDR3 has 15 residues. Drawing the rest from reference TRBV5-1 and TRBJ2-3, the complete variable domain is KAGVTQTPRYLIKTRGQQVTLSCSPISGHRSVSWYQQTPGQGLQFLFEYFSETQRNKGNFPGRFSGRQFSNSRSEMNVSTLELGDSALYLCASRAGQGHTDTQYFGPGTRLTVL.

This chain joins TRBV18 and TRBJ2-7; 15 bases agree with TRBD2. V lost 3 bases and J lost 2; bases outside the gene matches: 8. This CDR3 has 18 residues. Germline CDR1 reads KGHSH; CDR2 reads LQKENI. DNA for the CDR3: TGTGCCAGCTCACCGGTGGGACTAGCGGGGGGCGGTCCCTACGAGCAGTACTTC. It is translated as CASSPVGLAGGGPYEQYF.

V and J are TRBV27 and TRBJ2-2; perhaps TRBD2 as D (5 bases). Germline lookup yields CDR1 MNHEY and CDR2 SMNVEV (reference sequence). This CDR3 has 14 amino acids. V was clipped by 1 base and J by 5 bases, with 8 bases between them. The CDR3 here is CASSLWSGTGELFF. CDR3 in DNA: TGTGCCAGCAGTTTATGGAGCGGTACCGGGGAGCTGTTTTTT.

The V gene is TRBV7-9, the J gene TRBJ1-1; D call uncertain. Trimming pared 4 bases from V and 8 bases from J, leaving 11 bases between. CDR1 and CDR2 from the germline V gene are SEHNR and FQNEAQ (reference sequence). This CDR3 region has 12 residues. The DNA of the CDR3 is TGTGCCAGCAGCTATAAGACTCAGGAAGCTTTCTTT. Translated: CASSYKTQEAFF.

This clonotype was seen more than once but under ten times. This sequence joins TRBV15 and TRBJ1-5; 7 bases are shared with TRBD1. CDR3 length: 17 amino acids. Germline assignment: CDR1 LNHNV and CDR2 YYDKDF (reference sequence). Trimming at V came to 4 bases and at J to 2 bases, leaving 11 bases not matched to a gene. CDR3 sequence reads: CATSIGFTGEGNQPQHF. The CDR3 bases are TGTGCCACCAGCATCGGATTTACAGGGGAAGGCAATCAGCCCCAGCATTTT.

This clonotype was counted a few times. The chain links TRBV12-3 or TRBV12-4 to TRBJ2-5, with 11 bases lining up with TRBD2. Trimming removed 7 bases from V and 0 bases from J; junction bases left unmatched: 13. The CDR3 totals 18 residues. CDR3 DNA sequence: TGTGCCAGCACCAACCGGGCTAGCGGGGGGTCCTACCAAGAGACCCAGTACTTC. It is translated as CASTNRASGGSYQETQYF.

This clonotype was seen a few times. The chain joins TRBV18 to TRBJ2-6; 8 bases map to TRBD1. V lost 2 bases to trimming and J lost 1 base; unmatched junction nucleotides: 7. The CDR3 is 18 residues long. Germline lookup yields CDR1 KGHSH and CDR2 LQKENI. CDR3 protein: CASSPTGTGGSGANVLTF. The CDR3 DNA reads TGTGCCAGCTCACCAACCGGGACAGGCGGATCTGGGGCCAACGTCCTGACTTTC.

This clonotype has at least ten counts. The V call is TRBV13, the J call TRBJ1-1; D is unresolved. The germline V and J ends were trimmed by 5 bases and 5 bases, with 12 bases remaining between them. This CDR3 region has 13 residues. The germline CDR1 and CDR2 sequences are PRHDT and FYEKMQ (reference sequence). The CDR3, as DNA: TGTGCCAGCAGCCCAGCCCCATGGACTGAAGCTTTCTTT. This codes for CASSPAPWTEAFF.

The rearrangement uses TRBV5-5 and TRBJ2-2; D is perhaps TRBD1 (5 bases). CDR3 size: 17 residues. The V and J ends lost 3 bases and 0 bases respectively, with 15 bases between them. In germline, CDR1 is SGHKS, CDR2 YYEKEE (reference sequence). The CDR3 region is CASSYEGAVANTGELFF. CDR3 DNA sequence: TGTGCCAGCAGCTACGAAGGGGCGGTGGCGAACACCGGGGAGCTGTTTTTT.

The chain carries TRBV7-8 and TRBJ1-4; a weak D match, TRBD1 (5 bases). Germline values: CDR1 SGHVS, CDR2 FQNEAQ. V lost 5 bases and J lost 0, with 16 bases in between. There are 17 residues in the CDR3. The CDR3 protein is CASSPNRGPATNEKLFF. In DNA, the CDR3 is TGTGCCAGCAGCCCCAATAGGGGACCCGCAACTAATGAAAAACTGTTTTTT.

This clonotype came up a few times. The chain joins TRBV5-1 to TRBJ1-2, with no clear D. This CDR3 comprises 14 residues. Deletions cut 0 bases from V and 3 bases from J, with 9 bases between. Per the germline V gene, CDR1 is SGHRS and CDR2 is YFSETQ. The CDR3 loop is CASSLGQAHYGYTF. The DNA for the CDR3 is TGCGCCAGCAGCTTGGGTCAGGCCCACTATGGCTACACCTTC.

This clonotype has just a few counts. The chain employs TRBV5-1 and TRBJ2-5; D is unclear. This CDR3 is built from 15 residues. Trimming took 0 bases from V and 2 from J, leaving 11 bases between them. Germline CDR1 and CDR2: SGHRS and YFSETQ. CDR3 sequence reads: CASSLAVGAQETQYF. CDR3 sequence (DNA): TGCGCCAGCAGCTTGGCAGTCGGCGCTCAAGAGACCCAGTACTTC.

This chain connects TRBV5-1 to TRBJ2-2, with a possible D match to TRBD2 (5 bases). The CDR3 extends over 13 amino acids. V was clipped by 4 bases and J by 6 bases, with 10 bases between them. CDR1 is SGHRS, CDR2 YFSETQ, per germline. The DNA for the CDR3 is TGCGCCAGCAGCGCGGGCCGGCCCGGGGAGCTGTTTTTT. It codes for CASSAGRPGELFF.